This T cell receptor (beta chain) was captured by sequencing in a study of blood T cell repertoires in COVID-19. Study background: Some COVID-19 samples were acute and others convalescent; all came from the United States, Italy and Spain. Sample material is recorded as cDNA or gDNA derived from T cells, B-cell-depleted T cells, or PBMCs.

As handled by the study authors: Amplified reference gene primers provided the basis for estimating nucleated cell counts. Clones were sequenced by immunoSEQ multiplex PCR, and TCRdb holds only the in-frame ones, with some missing. That table gives V, J and clone size, and the DNA gave D and trimming. Of a few hundred thousand clones in the sample, 85% were seen once. The CDR3 is 14 residues long. Trimming at V came to 5 bases and at J to 4 bases, leaving 5 bases not matched to a gene. Per the germline V gene, CDR1 is KGHSH and CDR2 is LQKENI. Sequenced material: peripheral blood. The sequence derives from a man aged 50-60 years who had recovered from COVID-19. The chain joins TRBV18 to TRBJ2-5, with 9 bases identical to TRBD1. The CDR3 bases are TGTGCCAGCTCATCCCAGACAGGGGGAGAGACCCAGTACTTC. Translating gives CASSSQTGGETQYF. Complete variable domain (other parts from reference TRBV18 and TRBJ2-5): NAGVMQNPRHLVRRRGQEARLRCSPMKGHSHVYWYRQLPEEGLKFMVYLQKENIIDESGMPKERFSAEFPKEGPSILRIQQVVRGDSAAYFCASSSQTGGETQYFGPGTRLLVL.